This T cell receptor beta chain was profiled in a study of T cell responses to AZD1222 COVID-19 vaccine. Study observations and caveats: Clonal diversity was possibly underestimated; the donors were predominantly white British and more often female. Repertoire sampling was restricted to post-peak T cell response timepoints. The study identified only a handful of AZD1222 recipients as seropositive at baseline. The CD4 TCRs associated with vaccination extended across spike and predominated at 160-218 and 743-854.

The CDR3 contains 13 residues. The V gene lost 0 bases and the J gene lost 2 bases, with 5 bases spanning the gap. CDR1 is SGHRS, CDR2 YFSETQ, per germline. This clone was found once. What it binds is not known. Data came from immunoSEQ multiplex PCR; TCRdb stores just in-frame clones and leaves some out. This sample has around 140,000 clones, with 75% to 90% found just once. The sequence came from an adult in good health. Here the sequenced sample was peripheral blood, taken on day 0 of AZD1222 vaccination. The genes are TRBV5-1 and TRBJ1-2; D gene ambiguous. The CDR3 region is CASSLEANYGYTF. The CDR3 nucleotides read TGCGCCAGCAGCTTGGAGGCCAACTATGGCTACACCTTC. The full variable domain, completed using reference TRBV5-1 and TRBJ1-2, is KAGVTQTPRYLIKTRGQQVTLSCSPISGHRSVSWYQQTPGQGLQFLFEYFSETQRNKGNFPGRFSGRQFSNSRSEMNVSTLELGDSALYLCASSLEANYGYTFGSGTRLTVV.